The 31 T cell receptor beta chains in this list originate from one sample, sequenced in a study of T cell repertoires in cytomegalovirus infection. TCRdb called the reads again in MiXCR, with one record for every CDR3 protein. Of about 310,000 distinct CDR3 sequences in the sample, around a sixth are singletons; the top ten hold 12%. The sequencing sample was made of PBMCs. The receptors originated from a human donor in good health (CMV status not recorded). Some clones in this sample may be carry-over from other donors' samples.

The chain joins TRBV20-1 to TRBJ2-1, with TRBD2 matching over 9 bases. The germline V gene encodes CDR1 DFQATT and CDR2 SNEGSKA (reference sequence). Trimming removed 6 bases from V and 8 bases from J; junction bases left unmatched: 14. The CDR3 runs to 15 residues. The CDR3 reads CSAPRAGGPGDEQFF. The CDR3 DNA reads as TGCAGTGCCCCCCGGGCGGGGGGGCCGGGGGATGAGCAGTTCTTC.

This clonotype was picked up many times. This chain uses TRBV4-1 with TRBJ1-3, with D uncertain. Germline CDR1 is MGHRA and CDR2 is YSYEKL. CDR3 length: 14 residues. Trimming removed 0 bases at V and 8 bases at J, with 11 bases between. CDR3: CASSQDWSGDTIYF. The CDR3, as DNA: TGCGCCAGCAGCCAAGACTGGTCCGGGGACACCATATATTTT.

The genes are TRBV27 and TRBJ2-4, with a possible D match to TRBD1 (6 bases). The V gene's germline CDR1 is MNHEY and CDR2 SMNVEV (reference sequence). This CDR3 has 15 amino acids. V dropped 6 bases and J dropped 8 bases, with 20 bases sitting between them. The CDR3 DNA follows: TGTGCCAGCAGCTGGGGGCCAAAAACGGGCTACATTCAGTACTTC. This gives the protein CASSWGPKTGYIQYF.

The chain recombines TRBV4-3 with TRBJ1-2, with no clear D. Per germline, CDR1 LGHNA and CDR2 YSLEER. This CDR3 region has 16 residues. V lost 4 bases and J lost 4, with 19 bases in between. CDR3 coding DNA: TGCGCCAGCAGCCGGCGATTAATACAGTCAGGCTATGGCTACACCTTC. Protein sequence: CASSRRLIQSGYGYTF.

This clonotype was observed a few times. The chain couples TRBV7-9 to TRBJ1-2; D not resolved. This CDR3 has 13 amino acids. Deletions cut 5 bases from V and 4 bases from J, with 11 bases between. Per germline, CDR1 SEHNR and CDR2 FQNEAQ (reference sequence). CDR3 DNA sequence: TGTGCCAGCAGCCCCCGAGGAAGCTATGGCTACACCTTC. It specifies CASSPRGSYGYTF.

This clonotype was counted ten times or more. The chain combines TRBV7-2 with TRBJ1-1; D is perhaps TRBD1 (6 bases). V lost 1 base, J lost 9 bases, and 9 bases lay in between. CDR1 and CDR2 (germline): SGHTA, FQGNSA. The CDR3 is 12 amino acids. The CDR3 sequence: CASSLGGQKAFF. CDR3 bases: TGTGCCAGCAGCTTAGGGGGACAAAAAGCTTTCTTT.

This clonotype was observed at least ten times. This sequence joins TRBV7-2 and TRBJ2-3; a possible D gene is TRBD2 (6 bases). Trimming took off 6 bases at V and 0 bases at J, with 13 bases between the two ends. The CDR3 has 15 residues. Germline-derived CDR1 and CDR2 are SGHTA and FQGNSA. The CDR3 DNA reads TGTGCCAGCAGGTTCACGGGGGTGAGCACAGATACGCAGTATTTT. Residues: CASRFTGVSTDTQYF.

The table lists this clonotype with a count of one. J is TRBJ2-1 and V is TRBV2, with TRBD1 identical over 10 bases. The CDR3 runs 15 residues. The ends lost 4 bases at V and 12 bases at J; junction bases unmatched: 12. Germline CDR1 SNHLY, CDR2 FYNNEI. The CDR3 spells CASSGLPGQGMGQFF. The CDR3 bases are TGTGCCAGCAGTGGGCTACCGGGACAGGGGATGGGGCAGTTCTTC.

This clonotype was seen only a few times. This chain joins TRBV24-1 and TRBJ1-2, with D hard to call. V lost 5 bases, J lost 8 bases, and 8 bases lay in between. The CDR3 sequence is 11 residues long. Germline V gene lookup returns CDR1 KGHDR and CDR2 SFDVKD. The CDR3 loop is CATSGDEGYTF. In DNA form, the CDR3 reads TGTGCCACCAGTGGGGATGAGGGCTACACCTTC.

This chain joins TRBV20-1 and TRBJ2-3, with D maybe TRBD1 (5 bases). Trimming pared 3 bases from V and 2 bases from J, leaving 12 bases between. CDR3 size: 14 residues. Germline V CDR1 and CDR2: DFQATT, SNEGSKA (reference sequence). DNA of the CDR3: TGCAGTGCTAGGCCAGCAGGGCCCACAGATACGCAGTATTTT. Protein: CSARPAGPTDTQYF.

This clonotype was counted ten times or more. V is TRBV7-6 and J is TRBJ2-1; TRBD1 agrees at 10 bases. J gave up 6 bases and V 5 bases, and 4 bases lay outside the gene matches. CDR1 is SGHVS and CDR2 is FNYEAQ in the germline V gene. CDR3 length equals 14 residues. CDR3 DNA sequence: TGTGCCAGCAGCCCATGGACAGGGGGCAATGAGCAGTTCTTC. Translating gives CASSPWTGGNEQFF.

This clonotype was seen a few times. The chain joins TRBV20-1 to TRBJ1-5; TRBD1 matches at 8 bases. Per germline, CDR1 DFQATT and CDR2 SNEGSKA (reference sequence). This CDR3 comprises 15 residues. CDR3 DNA: TGCAGCGCTGGTTGGCAGGGGGCCGTCAATCAGCCCCAGCATTTT. As protein: CSAGWQGAVNQPQHF.

This sequence joins TRBV7-2 and TRBJ1-1, with D unclear. V was pared by 5 bases and J by 5 bases, with 12 bases between. This CDR3 comprises 13 residues. Germline V gene sequence: CDR1 SGHTA, CDR2 FQGNSA. The CDR3 is CASSPSHETEAFF. DNA for the CDR3: TGTGCCAGCAGCCCATCCCATGAGACTGAAGCTTTCTTT.

This clonotype was found many times. This chain links TRBV28 with TRBJ2-7, with a tentative D call TRBD2 (5 bases). Germline CDR1 and CDR2: MDHEN and SYDVKM. CDR3 length equals 13 residues. V was pared by 5 bases and J by 7 bases, with 15 bases between. Here the CDR3 reads CASSLINGGEQYF. CDR3 nucleotides: TGTGCCAGCAGTCTCATAAACGGAGGAGAGCAGTACTTC.

The V call is TRBV7-2, the J call TRBJ1-4, with no clear D. This CDR3 region has 12 residues. V lost 2 bases and J lost 10, with 8 bases in between. Germline-derived CDR1 and CDR2 are SGHTA and FQGNSA. As DNA, the CDR3 is TGTGCCAGCAGCTTAAATAGGCGAAAACTGTTTTTT. Amino acid sequence: CASSLNRRKLFF.

This clonotype was counted between two and nine times. J is TRBJ2-3 and V is TRBV5-1; a weak D match, TRBD1 (5 bases). This CDR3 contains 12 residues. V dropped 4 bases and J dropped 6 bases, with 9 bases sitting between them. CDR1 SGHRS and CDR2 YFSETQ come from the germline V gene. The CDR3 DNA reads TGCGCCAGCAGCGGGAACAGGGATACGCAGTATTTT. It encodes CASSGNRDTQYF.

The chain employs TRBV5-5 and TRBJ2-7, with 7 bases aligning to TRBD1. The CDR3 is made up of 14 amino acids. V lost 6 bases and J lost 1; bases outside the gene matches: 7. CDR1 is SGHKS and CDR2 is YYEKEE in the germline V gene (reference sequence). The CDR3 nucleotides are TGTGCCAGCACCATAGGACAGGAGTCCTACGAGCAGTACTTC. Residues: CASTIGQESYEQYF.

The chain recombines TRBV6-1 with TRBJ2-3; the match to TRBD1 covers 10 bases. Germline trimming cut 2 bases from V and 5 bases from J; bases unmatched to any gene: 7. CDR3 length equals 16 residues. CDR1 MNHNS and CDR2 SASEGT come from the germline V gene. The DNA for the CDR3 is TGTGCCAGCAGTGAACGACCGGGACAGGGGAGAGATACGCAGTATTTT. Encoded protein: CASSERPGQGRDTQYF.

In this sample, this clonotype turned up a few times. The chain is built from TRBV12-3 or TRBV12-4 and TRBJ2-1; perhaps TRBD1 as D (5 bases). This CDR3 is built from 15 residues. V was shortened by 2 bases and J by 2 bases, with 10 bases between the two germline ends. CDR3 coding DNA: TGTGCCAGCAGTTTAAGCAGGGATGCCTACAATGAGCAGTTCTTC. Amino acid sequence: CASSLSRDAYNEQFF.

The chain joins TRBV20-1 to TRBJ1-1; 9 nucleotides line up with TRBD1. The CDR3 sequence is 14 residues long. CDR1 DFQATT and CDR2 SNEGSKA come from the germline V gene (reference sequence). V was pared by 3 bases and J by 5 bases, with 7 bases of the junction left unmatched. CDR3 nucleotide sequence: TGCAGTGCTAGGGGGACAGGGTACGTGACTGAAGCTTTCTTT. It yields the protein CSARGTGYVTEAFF.

This clonotype has just a few counts. This chain links TRBV5-5 with TRBJ2-2; weak D call: TRBD1 (6 bases). The V end lost 2 bases, the J end lost 5 bases, and 16 bases lay between the germline ends. CDR3 length equals 16 residues. The germline gives CDR1 SGHKS, CDR2 YYEKEE (reference sequence). For the CDR3, the DNA is TGTGCCAGCAGCTTAATAACAGGGAGTCGGACCGGGGAGCTGTTTTTT. It yields the protein CASSLITGSRTGELFF.

This chain links TRBV20-1 with TRBJ1-4; no clear D. Per germline, CDR1 DFQATT and CDR2 SNEGSKA (reference sequence). V was shortened by 5 bases and J by 0 bases, with 10 bases between the two germline ends. The CDR3 totals 14 residues. DNA for the CDR3: TGCAGTGCTCACAAGCCTGCAACTAATGAAAAACTGTTTTTT. The encoded protein is CSAHKPATNEKLFF.

The genes are TRBV11-2 and TRBJ1-1; no clear D. The CDR3 is 13 residues long. The germline gives CDR1 SGHAT, CDR2 FQNNGV. Trimming pared 2 bases from V and 3 bases from J, leaving 7 bases between. The CDR3 sequence is CASSLRLDTEAFF. Written as DNA, the CDR3 is TGTGCCAGCAGCTTAAGGTTGGACACTGAAGCTTTCTTT.

This clonotype has ten or more counts. The chain joins TRBV28 to TRBJ2-7, with D maybe TRBD2 (6 bases). CDR1 MDHEN and CDR2 SYDVKM come from the germline V gene. The CDR3 extends over 13 amino acids. Trimming pared 7 bases from V and 6 bases from J, leaving 16 bases between. The CDR3 DNA follows: TGTGCCAGCACCACCGATGCGGGGTCCGAGCAGTACTTC. Amino acids: CASTTDAGSEQYF.

This chain uses TRBV6-2 or TRBV6-3 with TRBJ1-2; D is unclear. Trimming cost V 7 bases and J 6 bases, with 15 bases left between them. The V gene's germline CDR1 is MNHEY and CDR2 SVGEGT. The CDR3 totals 13 residues. For the CDR3, the DNA is TGTGCCAGCAAGCCGGACGGCGACCATGGCTACACCTTC. It is translated as CASKPDGDHGYTF.

The chain couples TRBV20-1 to TRBJ2-1; 9 nucleotides line up with TRBD2. CDR1 and CDR2 (germline): DFQATT, SNEGSKA (reference sequence). The CDR3 totals 16 residues. V lost 0 bases, J lost 4 bases, and 7 bases stayed unmatched. This CDR3 reads CSARDPRGGEYNEQFF. CDR3 nucleotides: TGCAGTGCTAGAGATCCGCGGGGGGGCGAATACAATGAGCAGTTCTTC.

CDR3 region: CASSGVSGSDTQYF. The CDR3 region has the DNA TGTGCCAGCAGTGGAGTTTCGGGATCAGATACGCAGTATTTT. The rearrangement joins TRBV12-3 or TRBV12-4 to TRBJ2-3; perhaps TRBD2 as D (5 bases). Trimming shortened V by 5 bases and J by 4 bases, and 13 bases separated the two germline ends. The CDR3 is 14 amino acids.

This chain joins TRBV2 and TRBJ1-1; D remains ambiguous. Germline V gene lookup returns CDR1 SNHLY and CDR2 FYNNEI. This CDR3 spans 10 amino acids. V was shortened by 3 bases and J by 9 bases, with 5 bases between the two germline ends. CDR3 sequence (DNA): TGTGCCAGCAGTGAGGGGAAAGCTTTCTTT. Its translation is CASSEGKAFF. Filled out from reference TRBV2 and TRBJ1-1, the complete variable domain reads EPEVTQTPSHQVTQMGQEVILRCVPISNHLYFYWYRQILGQKVEFLVSFYNNEISEKSEIFDDQFSVERPDGSNFTLKIRSTKLEDSAMYFCASSEGKAFFGQGTRLTVV.

This clonotype was counted a few times. The chain couples TRBV6-1 to TRBJ1-6; D remains unclear. Germline loops: CDR1 MNHNS, CDR2 SASEGT. Deletions cut 2 bases from V and 10 bases from J, with 12 bases between. The CDR3 spans 14 residues. Here the CDR3 DNA reads TGTGCCAGCAGTGAAACGGGAGGGAGGTCACCCCTCCACTTT. Residues: CASSETGGRSPLHF.

The V call is TRBV6-1, the J call TRBJ1-1; D remains ambiguous. This CDR3 has 13 amino acids. CDR1 and CDR2 from the germline V gene are MNHNS and SASEGT. Trimming removed 3 bases at V and 0 bases at J, with 5 bases between. CDR3 region: CASSDTMNTEAFF. In DNA, the CDR3 is TGTGCCAGCAGTGACACGATGAACACTGAAGCTTTCTTT.

This clonotype was observed a handful of times. The gene calls are TRBV2 and TRBJ2-7; D possibly corresponds to TRBD2 (7 bases). The germline V gene encodes CDR1 SNHLY and CDR2 FYNNEI. This CDR3 comprises 15 residues. With 2 bases removed from V and 1 base from J, the gap between germline ends came to 12 bases. CDR3 sequence reads: CASSEQAGASYEQYF. CDR3 nucleotides: TGTGCCAGCAGTGAACAGGCGGGGGCGTCCTACGAGCAGTACTTC. Variable domain in full (rest from reference TRBV2 and TRBJ2-7): EPEVTQTPSHQVTQMGQEVILRCVPISNHLYFYWYRQILGQKVEFLVSFYNNEISEKSEIFDDQFSVERPDGSNFTLKIRSTKLEDSAMYFCASSEQAGASYEQYFGPGTRLTVT.